These 19 T cell receptor beta chains share one sample of origin, sequenced in a study of vaccination and CD4 T cells after COVID-19. Treatment reported: approximately 10-day PBMC culture with coronavirus spike peptide pools or control peptides (ViraFEST assay). Cultured CD4+ T cell DNA was sequenced using the Oncomine TCR Beta short-read assay. TCRdb passed the PCR reads through MiXCR, listing each CDR3 protein once. The sample holds over 5,500 distinct CDR3 sequences, approximately 55% seen once. What these receptors recognize is not known. What was sequenced was CD4+ T cells from blood, cultured in vitro. The receptors here all came from a human donor who had recovered from COVID-19.

The V call is TRBV20-1, the J call TRBJ1-2, with no clear D. The CDR3 is 13 amino acids. Between the trimmed V and J ends, which lost 5 bases and 5 bases, there was a span of 15 bases. CDR1 and CDR2 from the germline V gene are DFQATT and SNEGSKA (reference sequence). The CDR3 sequence is CSAGLIGKYGYTF. DNA for the CDR3: TGCAGTGCTGGGTTGATCGGGAAGTATGGCTACACCTTC.

The J gene is TRBJ2-3, the V gene TRBV7-3; 11 bases align to TRBD2. The CDR3 spans 18 residues. V shed 5 bases and J 0 bases; nucleotides not matched to a gene: 10. Germline CDR1 reads SGHTA; CDR2 reads FQGTGA. CDR3 DNA sequence: TGTGCCAGCAGCCTGTGGGTAGCGGGGGGGCCTAGCACAGATACGCAGTATTTT. Translating it yields CASSLWVAGGPSTDTQYF.

This clonotype was seen only a few times. The rearrangement uses TRBV6-1 and TRBJ1-2; D possibly corresponds to TRBD1 (5 bases). The V gene lost 7 bases and the J gene lost 3 bases, with 18 bases spanning the gap. The CDR3 sequence is 15 residues long. Germline CDR1 and CDR2: MNHNS and SASEGT. The DNA for the CDR3 is TGTGCCAGCACCCGGGACGCATTAGGAGACTATGGCTACACCTTC. This encodes CASTRDALGDYGYTF.

The V and J genes are TRBV12-3 or TRBV12-4 and TRBJ2-2, with D unresolved. The germline V and J ends were trimmed by 7 bases and 3 bases, with 15 bases remaining between them. The CDR3 is 15 amino acids. The CDR3 nucleotides read TGTGCCAGCACTCCCTCCGGTGGGCACACCGGGGAGCTGTTTTTT. Amino acid sequence: CASTPSGGHTGELFF.

The J gene is TRBJ2-7, the V gene TRBV7-9; TRBD2 matches at 13 bases. Germline CDR1 reads SEHNR; CDR2 reads FQNEAQ (reference sequence). V shed 8 bases, J shed 5 bases, and the junction held 3 bases outside the gene matches. This CDR3 is 13 amino acids long. The CDR3 spells CASGTSGVHEQYF. CDR3 bases: TGTGCCAGCGGGACTAGCGGGGTCCACGAGCAGTACTTC.

This chain links TRBV7-8 with TRBJ1-3; no clear D. This CDR3 has 15 amino acids. V was pared by 1 base and J by 0 bases, with 7 bases between. CDR1 and CDR2 from the germline V gene are SGHVS and FQNEAQ. The CDR3 reads CASSLGAPSGNTIYF. The CDR3 region has the DNA TGTGCCAGCAGCTTAGGAGCGCCCTCTGGAAACACCATATATTTT. Full variable domain (rest looked up from reference TRBV7-8 and TRBJ1-3): GAGVSQSPRYKVAKRGQDVALRCDPISGHVSLFWYQQALGQGPEFLTYFQNEAQLDKSGLPSDRFFAERPEGSVSTLKIQRTQQEDSAVYLCASSLGAPSGNTIYFGEGSWLTVV.

This CDR3 reads CAWTADRNSPLHF. The CDR3 bases are TGTGCCTGGACGGCGGATCGGAATTCACCCCTCCACTTT. V is TRBV30 and J is TRBJ1-6; D is unresolved. There are 13 residues in the CDR3. Germline loops: CDR1 GTSNPN, CDR2 SVGIG (reference sequence). V gave up 4 bases and J gave up 7 bases, with 11 bases separating them.

The CDR3 bases are TGTGCCAGCAGTTACTCGGGGGAGACCCAGTACTTC. Translating it yields CASSYSGETQYF. The chain has TRBV6-5 and TRBJ2-5; D gene unclear. Germline loops: CDR1 MNHEY, CDR2 SVGAGI. The CDR3 extends over 12 amino acids. V lost 0 bases to trimming and J lost 5 bases, with 4 bases between them.

The gene calls are TRBV19 and TRBJ2-5, with D possibly being TRBD1 (6 bases). The V end lost 6 bases, the J end lost 1 base, and 9 bases lay between the germline ends. CDR1 and CDR2 from the germline V gene are LNHDA and SQIVND (reference sequence). CDR3 length: 13 residues. CDR3 loop: CASRGRGQETQYF. In DNA form, the CDR3 reads TGTGCCAGTAGGGGCAGGGGCCAAGAGACCCAGTACTTC.

This clonotype was counted a few times. This chain connects TRBV20-1 to TRBJ1-5; no clear D. The length of the CDR3 is 13 residues. CDR1 and CDR2 (germline): DFQATT, SNEGSKA (reference sequence). V lost 0 bases and J lost 5, with 8 bases in between. The CDR3 protein is CSARELSDQPQHF. Here the CDR3 DNA reads TGCAGTGCTAGAGAATTATCGGATCAGCCCCAGCATTTT.

This chain links TRBV30 with TRBJ2-2; no clear D. This CDR3 contains 14 residues. CDR1 is GTSNPN and CDR2 is SVGIG in the germline V gene (reference sequence). Trimming left V 0 bases short and J 1 base short, with 6 bases between. CDR3 protein: CAWSVSRNTGELFF. In DNA form, the CDR3 reads TGTGCCTGGAGTGTATCCAGGAACACCGGGGAGCTGTTTTTT.

The rearrangement joins TRBV19 to TRBJ2-7, with TRBD2 matching over 8 bases. The CDR3 extends over 15 amino acids. With 5 bases clipped from V and 0 bases from J, the junction kept 6 bases outside the gene matches. CDR1 is LNHDA, CDR2 SQIVND, per germline (reference sequence). Here the CDR3 reads CASSLNREGSYEQYF. For the CDR3, the DNA is TGTGCCAGTAGTCTCAATCGGGAGGGCTCCTACGAGCAGTACTTC. The entire variable domain, with the rest obtained from reference TRBV19 and TRBJ2-7, is as follows: DGGITQSPKYLFRKEGQNVTLSCEQNLNHDAMYWYRQDPGQGLRLIYYSQIVNDFQKGDIAEGYSVSREKKESFPLTVTSAQKNPTAFYLCASSLNREGSYEQYFGPGTRLTVT.

The rearrangement links TRBV28 to TRBJ1-4; no clear D gene. Germline CDR1 and CDR2: MDHEN and SYDVKM. The CDR3 sequence is 16 residues long. The V end lost 5 bases, the J end lost 8 bases, and 21 bases lay between the germline ends. CDR3 protein: CASSAPRGGSREKLFF. The CDR3, as DNA: TGTGCCAGCAGTGCACCGCGAGGTGGATCAAGAGAAAAACTGTTTTTT.

This rearrangement joins TRBV15 to TRBJ2-2; D possibly uses TRBD1 or TRBD2 (6 bases each). Germline V CDR1 and CDR2: LNHNV, YYDKDF (reference sequence). V lost 4 bases and J lost 4, with 13 bases in between. The CDR3 extends over 15 amino acids. CDR3 sequence reads: CATSTRGPGTGELFF. The CDR3 bases are TGTGCCACCAGCACTCGGGGGCCGGGCACCGGGGAGCTGTTTTTT.

The genes are TRBV5-1 and TRBJ1-1; maybe TRBD1 (5 bases). The CDR3 runs to 13 residues. CDR1 is SGHRS, CDR2 YFSETQ, per germline. The germline V and J ends were trimmed by 2 bases and 4 bases, with 9 bases remaining between them. The CDR3 DNA is TGCGCCAGCAGCTTATCAGGGATCACTGAAGCTTTCTTT. This codes for CASSLSGITEAFF.

This clonotype showed up just a few times. This chain uses TRBV6-5 with TRBJ1-2; D gene uncertain. CDR1 is MNHEY, CDR2 SVGAGI, per germline. This CDR3 contains 14 residues. V shed 0 bases and J shed 4 bases, with 9 bases lying between them. The CDR3 region is CASSYSATVYGYTF. The DNA for the CDR3 is TGTGCCAGCAGTTACTCTGCGACCGTCTATGGCTACACCTTC.

This clonotype was detected only a few times. The chain joins TRBV20-1 to TRBJ2-3, with 10 nucleotides matching TRBD2. The CDR3 sequence is 16 residues long. The germline CDR1 and CDR2 sequences are DFQATT and SNEGSKA (reference sequence). Unmatched junction bases numbered 12, after V lost 3 bases and J lost 6 bases. The CDR3 DNA follows: TGCAGTGCTAGGACTAGGCGGCTAGCGGGGGTCGATACGCAGTATTTT. As protein: CSARTRRLAGVDTQYF.

The rearrangement uses TRBV20-1 and TRBJ1-2; maybe TRBD1 (5 bases). CDR3 length equals 13 residues. V lost 4 bases, J lost 6 bases, and 15 bases lay in between. Germline CDR1 and CDR2: DFQATT and SNEGSKA (reference sequence). CDR3 region: CSAIPTGTDGYTF. The CDR3 DNA sequence: TGCAGTGCTATCCCGACGGGGACTGATGGCTACACCTTC.

This clonotype was counted between two and nine times. This chain joins TRBV5-4 and TRBJ1-1, with TRBD1 identical over 7 bases. Trimming at V came to 5 bases and at J to 3 bases, leaving 7 bases not matched to a gene. From germline, CDR1 is SGHNT and CDR2 YYREEE (reference sequence). The CDR3 is 14 residues long. In nucleotides, the CDR3 is TGTGCCAGCAGGTCCGCAGGGGGGTACACTGAAGCTTTCTTT. Its translation: CASRSAGGYTEAFF.